This T cell receptor (beta chain) was captured in a study of T cell repertoires in cytomegalovirus infection. Across the study: Carrying CMV and the relevant HLA type showed in public TCR beta signatures. Study-level results: Ex vivo, HLA-C-restricted CMV-specific TCR beta clonotypes prevailed over the rest of the response.

This clonotype was detected a few times. The antigen is undetermined. V trimming: 5 bases; J trimming: 4 bases; junction bases outside the gene matches: 14. Germline assignment: CDR1 SGHVS and CDR2 FQNEAQ. The CDR3 consists of 16 residues. MiXCR, run by TCRdb on the reads, gives a single entry per CDR3 protein. The sample consists of 570,000 or so distinct CDR3 sequences, about 40% of them appearing once. The sequence came from a human donor in good health (CMV status not recorded). Some clones in this sample may be carry-over from other donors' samples. The chain links TRBV7-8 to TRBJ2-7; 7 bases line up with TRBD2. Here the sequenced sample was cultured PBMCs, taken from culture after CMV antigen stimulation. This CDR3 reads CASSTNPSGRYYEQYF. DNA of the CDR3: TGTGCCAGCAGCACTAACCCTAGCGGCCGCTATTACGAGCAGTACTTC.